The 5 T cell receptor beta chains reported below all come from one sample, sequenced in a study of T cell repertoires in cytomegalovirus infection. TCRdb recomputed calls from the reads with MiXCR, one row per CDR3 protein. The table has more than 150,000 distinct CDR3 sequences, roughly a quarter seen once. Sequenced sample: PBMCs. The source of these receptors is a human donor in good health (CMV status not recorded). Some clones in this sample may be carry-over from other donors' samples.

This clonotype was observed many times. The rearrangement uses TRBV28 and TRBJ1-1; D is unresolved. The CDR3 is 14 residues long. Per germline, CDR1 MDHEN and CDR2 SYDVKM. V dropped 7 bases and J dropped 1 base, with 13 bases sitting between them. The DNA for the CDR3 is TGTGCCAGCACCACTATCACCGGGAACACTGAAGCTTTCTTT. It encodes CASTTITGNTEAFF.

J is TRBJ1-2 and V is TRBV14; D perhaps matches TRBD1 (5 bases). The CDR3 sequence is 16 residues long. Trimming removed 1 base from V and 4 bases from J, with 16 bases in between. Germline lookup yields CDR1 SGHDN and CDR2 FVKESK. The CDR3 here is CASSQARTGTAYGYTF. The CDR3 nucleotides read TGTGCCAGCAGCCAAGCCCGAACCGGGACCGCCTATGGCTACACCTTC.

The chain joins TRBV18 to TRBJ1-6, with D possibly matching TRBD1 (6 bases). Trimming pared 6 bases from V and 7 bases from J, leaving 16 bases between. The CDR3 length is 15 residues. Germline V gene sequence: CDR1 KGHSH, CDR2 LQKENI. The chain's CDR3 is CASSPVQGTNSPLHF. CDR3 in DNA: TGTGCCAGCTCGCCCGTCCAGGGGACCAATTCACCCCTCCACTTT.

The chain links TRBV28 to TRBJ2-5; D might be TRBD1 or TRBD2, each matching 6 bases. The CDR3 loop spans 14 amino acids. Deletions cut 5 bases from V and 7 bases from J, with 17 bases between. Per the germline V gene, CDR1 is MDHEN and CDR2 is SYDVKM. This CDR3 is CASSRRGTSVTQYF. In nucleotides, the CDR3 is TGTGCCAGCAGTCGACGCGGGACATCGGTGACCCAGTACTTC.

This clonotype appeared many times. The V gene is TRBV18, the J gene TRBJ1-2; D not certain. The CDR3 covers 14 residues. With 2 bases removed from V and 2 bases from J, the gap between germline ends came to 9 bases. Germline CDR1 KGHSH, CDR2 LQKENI. CDR3 amino acids: CASSPSGRNYGYTF. In DNA form, the CDR3 reads TGTGCCAGCTCACCATCGGGCAGGAACTATGGCTACACCTTC. The full variable domain, its missing parts supplied by reference TRBV18 and TRBJ1-2, is NAGVMQNPRHLVRRRGQEARLRCSPMKGHSHVYWYRQLPEEGLKFMVYLQKENIIDESGMPKERFSAEFPKEGPSILRIQQVVRGDSAAYFCASSPSGRNYGYTFGSGTRLTVV.